A single sample is the source of the 14 T cell receptor beta chains below, sequenced in a study of cytomegalovirus exposure and HLA in healthy donors. It was with 60 Vbeta and 13 Jbeta primers that the PCR ran. TCRdb keeps only in-frame clones here, not all; method: immunoSEQ multiplex PCR. The table includes over 110,000 clones, about four fifths detected once. The sample consisted of PBMCs. The source is a man aged 40-50 years in good health and CMV-seronegative.

The chain employs TRBV5-1 and TRBJ1-2; the match to TRBD1 covers 7 bases. There are 14 residues in the CDR3. The germline CDR1 and CDR2 sequences are SGHRS and YFSETQ. The V segment lost 5 bases and the J segment 5 bases; nucleotides outside the gene matches: 9. The CDR3 sequence is CASRQPGQLYGYTF. Here the CDR3 DNA reads TGCGCCAGCAGACAACCGGGACAGTTATATGGCTACACCTTC.

V gene TRBV9 combines with J gene TRBJ2-5, with 9 bases aligning to TRBD2. With 1 base clipped from V and 1 base from J, the junction kept 8 bases outside the gene matches. The CDR3 has 17 residues. Germline values: CDR1 SGDLS, CDR2 YYNGEE. The CDR3, as DNA: TGTGCCAGCAGCGTATCGGGTAGCGGGGGCCTCCAAGAGACCCAGTACTTC. Translating it yields CASSVSGSGGLQETQYF. Combining the CDR3 with reference TRBV9 and TRBJ2-5 gives the whole variable domain DSGVTQTPKHLITATGQRVTLRCSPRSGDLSVYWYQQSLDQGLQFLIQYYNGEERAKGNILERFSAQQFPDLHSELNLSSLELGDSALYFCASSVSGSGGLQETQYFGPGTRLLVL.

The rearrangement joins TRBV7-9 to TRBJ2-5; 10 positions match TRBD2. Germline V lookup: CDR1 SEHNR, CDR2 FQNEAQ (reference sequence). Trimming removed 3 bases from V and 3 bases from J; junction bases left unmatched: 4. The CDR3 runs 15 residues. The CDR3: CASSFASGGEETQYF. The CDR3 DNA reads TGTGCCAGCAGCTTTGCTAGCGGGGGTGAAGAGACCCAGTACTTC.

In its sample, this clone was seen once. This chain uses TRBV7-2 with TRBJ2-7; weak D call: TRBD1 (6 bases). The ends were cut back, 4 bases at V and 1 base at J, with 11 bases in the middle. This CDR3 comprises 14 residues. Germline CDR1 is SGHTA and CDR2 is FQGNSA. The CDR3 loop is CASSSRQASYEQYF. The CDR3 region has the DNA TGTGCCAGCAGCTCCCGACAGGCTTCCTACGAGCAGTACTTC.

J is TRBJ2-1 and V is TRBV4-3, with 11 bases aligning to TRBD2. With 0 bases clipped from V and 2 bases from J, the junction kept 9 bases outside the gene matches. In germline, CDR1 is LGHNA, CDR2 YSLEER. The CDR3 extends over 19 amino acids. CDR3 coding DNA: TGCGCCAGCAGCCAAGATCTGTATAGCGGGGGGGTCCCCTACAATGAGCAGTTCTTC. As protein: CASSQDLYSGGVPYNEQFF.

The J gene is TRBJ1-1, the V gene TRBV6-1; D is uncertain. There are 16 residues in the CDR3. V was trimmed by 2 bases and J by 0 bases, leaving 13 bases between them. The germline gives CDR1 MNHNS, CDR2 SASEGT. This CDR3 reads CASSEPGPPLNTEAFF. The DNA of the CDR3 is TGTGCCAGCAGTGAACCGGGTCCCCCCCTGAACACTGAAGCTTTCTTT.

This clone was seen once. The chain uses TRBV5-1 and TRBJ2-3; 15 positions match TRBD2. Germline CDR1 is SGHRS and CDR2 is YFSETQ. V shed 7 bases, J shed 0 bases, and the junction held 12 bases outside the gene matches. The CDR3 is made up of 19 amino acids. The CDR3 coding sequence is TGCGCCAGCGGGCCAGGACTAGCGGGGGGGCATGCTAGCACAGATACGCAGTATTTT. This codes for CASGPGLAGGHASTDTQYF.

The V and J genes are TRBV5-4 and TRBJ1-1; the D gene is possibly TRBD1 (5 bases). The V gene's germline CDR1 is SGHNT and CDR2 YYREEE (reference sequence). V shed 4 bases and J shed 1 base, with 8 bases lying between them. The CDR3 runs 13 residues. Here the CDR3 reads CASSRQSNTEAFF. DNA for the CDR3: TGTGCCAGCAGCCGACAGTCGAACACTGAAGCTTTCTTT. The complete variable domain, with remaining parts taken from reference TRBV5-4 and TRBJ1-1, reads ETGVTQSPTHLIKTRGQQVTLRCSSQSGHNTVSWYQQALGQGPQFIFQYYREEENGRGNFPPRFSGLQFPNYSSELNVNALELDDSALYLCASSRQSNTEAFFGQGTRLTVV.

The gene calls are TRBV6-1 and TRBJ1-2, with D perhaps matching TRBD1 (5 bases). The CDR3 has 15 residues. The germline CDR1 and CDR2 sequences are MNHNS and SASEGT. V was clipped by 6 bases and J by 0 bases, with 14 bases between them. In nucleotides, the CDR3 is TGTGCCAGCAGAGCCCGGGGGAGGGCTAACTATGGCTACACCTTC. Translated, it gives CASRARGRANYGYTF.

This clone was seen just once. This chain connects TRBV9 to TRBJ1-1, with 8 nucleotides matching TRBD1. Unmatched junction bases numbered 5, after V lost 0 bases and J lost 4 bases. The CDR3 consists of 15 residues. CDR1 is SGDLS and CDR2 is YYNGEE in the germline V gene. The CDR3 sequence is CASSVEDRVATEAFF. DNA of the CDR3: TGTGCCAGCAGCGTAGAGGACAGGGTGGCCACTGAAGCTTTCTTT.

Only a few counts were recorded for this clone. This rearrangement joins TRBV10-3 to TRBJ1-3; no clear D. The CDR3 length is 16 residues. V gave up 8 bases and J gave up 4 bases, with 21 bases separating them. Germline CDR1 ENHRY, CDR2 SYGVKD. The CDR3 DNA follows: TGTGCCATCGGAGACAACACGGCCGGGATAGGAAACACCATATATTTT. As protein: CAIGDNTAGIGNTIYF.

This clone was seen just once. The chain employs TRBV4-1 and TRBJ2-1, with 10 bases identical to TRBD1. Trimming cost V 0 bases and J 4 bases; bases outside gene matches: 3. Germline values: CDR1 MGHRA, CDR2 YSYEKL. The CDR3 loop spans 16 amino acids. CDR3 bases: TGCGCCAGCAGCCAAGAGACAGGGGGCATGTACAATGAGCAGTTCTTC. Its translation: CASSQETGGMYNEQFF.

This rearrangement joins TRBV6-5 to TRBJ2-3, with unresolved D. V lost 7 bases and J lost 6, with 8 bases in between. This CDR3 comprises 11 residues. The germline V gene encodes CDR1 MNHEY and CDR2 SVGAGI. The CDR3 here is CASTNGDTQYF. CDR3 in DNA: TGTGCCAGCACCAACGGGGATACGCAGTATTTT.

In the case of this clone: The junction and the germline gene differ at one end; a read error may be behind it. The rearrangement links TRBV15 to TRBJ2-4; the D gene is possibly TRBD1 (5 bases). The germline gives CDR1 LNHNV, CDR2 YYDKDF (reference sequence). The CDR3 has 14 amino acids. CDR3 coding DNA: TGTGCCACCAGCGGAGACAGTACCATTAACATTCAGTACTTC. Translation: CATSGDSTINIQYF. The variable domain in full, completed from reference TRBV15 and TRBJ2-4, reads DAMVIQNPRYQVTQFGKPVTLSCSQTLNHNVMYWYQQKSSQAPKLLFHYYDKDFNNEADTPDNFQSRRPNTSFCFLDIRSPGLGDTAMYLCATSGDSTINIQYFGAGTRLSVL.